This T cell receptor (beta chain) was recovered during a study of identical twins. General study results and limits: Abundant beta clonotypes from cord blood had fewer insertions, unlike memory repertoires, which showed none. Where out-of-frame alpha sequences were twin-shared, they showed excess low generation probability.

TCRdb called the 5' RACE reads again in MiXCR, with one record for every CDR3 protein. The sample yields fewer than 650,000 distinct CDR3 sequences, roughly 9.5% seen once. Looked up from germline, CDR1 is MNHEY and CDR2 is SVGAGI. The CDR3 is 18 residues long. V was pared by 0 bases and J by 9 bases, with 16 bases of the junction left unmatched. A word on this clonotype: The antigen is undetermined.

These data were also filed under a second study, of yellow fever vaccine responses in identical twins.

Sequenced material: PBMCs. The V gene is TRBV6-5, the J gene TRBJ2-1, with TRBD1 matching 8 bases. The origin of this receptor is a woman in her late teens or twenties in good health. The CDR3 bases are TGTGCCAGCAGTTACTCGAGGTTCCCCCCGGACAGGGTCGGTGAGCAGTTCTTC. It is translated as CASSYSRFPPDRVGEQFF.